These 7 T cell receptor beta chains came from one sample sequenced in a study of shared clonotypes between healthy human individuals. Measured with immunoSEQ multiplex PCR; TCRdb has only the in-frame clones, and not every one. The repertoire holds 2 million to 2.5 million clones, with approximately 94% as singletons. Sequenced: naive CD4+ T cells from PBMCs. Regarding subset: CD45RA+ positively selected. These receptors originate from a man aged 18 to 29 in good health. Some clones in this sample may be carry-over from other donors' samples.

The V gene is TRBV6-5, the J gene TRBJ2-5; tentatively, D is TRBD1 (6 bases). Germline V CDR1 and CDR2: MNHEY, SVGAGI. CDR3 length: 13 residues. Trimming removed 6 bases from V and 5 bases from J, with 13 bases in between. The CDR3 loop reads CASSRQEKETQYF. CDR3 DNA: TGTGCCAGCAGCAGACAGGAAAAGGAGACCCAGTACTTC.

V gene TRBV5-1 combines with J gene TRBJ2-5; D may be TRBD1 (5 bases). Germline lookup yields CDR1 SGHRS and CDR2 YFSETQ. V lost 3 bases to trimming and J lost 2 bases, with 26 bases between them. CDR3 length: 19 residues. CDR3 sequence: CASSSALPDLGQRQETQYF. The CDR3 coding sequence is TGCGCCAGCAGCTCGGCCCTACCCGATCTGGGGCAGAGGCAAGAGACCCAGTACTTC.

This chain uses TRBV11-2 with TRBJ2-7, with D maybe TRBD2 (6 bases). CDR1 is SGHAT, CDR2 FQNNGV, per germline. The ends were cut back, 5 bases at V and 3 bases at J, with 20 bases in the middle. The length of the CDR3 is 16 residues. CDR3 loop: CASSDLRRDSYYEQYF. In nucleotides, the CDR3 is TGTGCCAGCAGCGATTTAAGGCGGGACTCTTACTACGAGCAGTACTTC.

The chain joins TRBV5-1 to TRBJ1-1; D uncertain. Per germline, CDR1 SGHRS and CDR2 YFSETQ. The germline V and J ends were trimmed by 0 bases and 3 bases, with 15 bases remaining between them. The CDR3 totals 16 residues. CDR3 bases: TGCGCCAGCAGCTTGGTCGGGTTCATAATGGACACTGAAGCTTTCTTT. Encoded protein: CASSLVGFIMDTEAFF. Using reference TRBV5-1 and TRBJ1-1 for the parts outside the CDR3, the full variable domain is KAGVTQTPRYLIKTRGQQVTLSCSPISGHRSVSWYQQTPGQGLQFLFEYFSETQRNKGNFPGRFSGRQFSNSRSEMNVSTLELGDSALYLCASSLVGFIMDTEAFFGQGTRLTVV.

V is TRBV25-1 and J is TRBJ2-3, with 9 bases matching TRBD2. The CDR3 sequence is 15 residues long. Germline V lookup: CDR1 MGHDK, CDR2 SYGVNS. The trim removed 5 bases at V and 4 bases at J, leaving 7 bases unmatched. The CDR3 DNA sequence: TGTGCCAGCAGTCGTAGCGGGAGAGGCGCAGATACGCAGTATTTT. Amino acid sequence: CASSRSGRGADTQYF.

With regard to this clone: Additional DNA sequences in this sample encode the identical CDR3. This chain connects TRBV27 to TRBJ2-2; D is ambiguous. Germline lookup yields CDR1 MNHEY and CDR2 SMNVEV (reference sequence). This CDR3 region has 12 residues. The V end lost 5 bases, the J end lost 4 bases, and 5 bases lay between the germline ends. The DNA for the CDR3 is TGTGCCAGCAGTCCCCCCACCGGGGAGCTGTTTTTT. Its translation: CASSPPTGELFF.

The V call is TRBV11-2, the J call TRBJ2-2; either TRBD1 or TRBD2 may fit D (5 bases each). The CDR3 is made up of 14 amino acids. The germline CDR1 and CDR2 sequences are SGHAT and FQNNGV. Trimming took 3 bases from V and 7 from J, leaving 12 bases between them. The CDR3 region is CASSFEGRGGELFF. For the CDR3, the DNA is TGTGCCAGCAGCTTTGAGGGGCGAGGCGGGGAGCTGTTTTTT.